The clone carrying this T cell receptor (beta chain) appeared a single time. This sample was included in a study of blood T cell repertoires in COVID-19. Across the study: The United States, Italy and Spain provided the acute and convalescent COVID-19 samples.

Profiling relied on immunoSEQ multiplex PCR, and the TCRdb table lists in-frame clones only, not all of them. The table lists fewer than 350,000 clones, around 90% of them singletons, with 1.7% in the top ten. Germline lookup yields CDR1 MNHEY and CDR2 SVGAGI. Trimming left V 8 bases short and J 7 bases short, with 12 bases between. The length of the CDR3 is 12 residues. The study assigned cohorts using participant-reported clinical history. The source is a woman aged 18-29 years with acute COVID-19. The chain joins TRBV6-5 to TRBJ2-1; weak D call: TRBD2 (5 bases). The sequencing input was PBMCs or T cells enriched from blood (not recorded which). The CDR3 loop reads CASSPRANEQFF. The CDR3 bases are TGTGCCAGCTCCCCGAGGGCGAATGAGCAGTTCTTC.